The rows below give T cell receptor beta chains drawn from one sample of a study of T cell changes during pregnancy in multiple sclerosis. The method was immunoSEQ multiplex PCR; TCRdb's version includes in-frame clones alone and lacks a portion of them. The sample includes 55,000 to 70,000 clones, about nine tenths of them seen just once. The sample consisted of CD4+ T cells from peripheral blood mononuclear cells, taken after pregnancy. All receptors derive from a female donor with multiple sclerosis, enrolled in a pregnancy study. The conserved cysteine and the conserved F or W are not part of the CDR3 here. Each record gives: J gene, D gene, V gene, CDR3 protein. D genes are given only for firm matches.

>TRBJ1-5|TRBD1|TRBV6-1
ASSRQGYQPQH
>TRBJ2-3|TRBD2|TRBV7-9
ASSPSGREGRGTDTQY
>TRBJ2-7|.|TRBV5-4
ASSSGPYDEQY
>.|.|TRBV2
ASSGTGSPYEQY
>TRBJ1-1|.|TRBV19
ASLQGANTEAF
>TRBJ1-5|.|TRBV4-2
ASSQENREMSPQH
>TRBJ1-5|TRBD1|TRBV4-1
ASSHVPDRENQPQH
>TRBJ1-4|.|TRBV19
ASSTRGFNEKLF
>TRBJ2-2|.|TRBV5-5
ASSSRGTGELF
>TRBJ2-5|.|TRBV5-5
ASSLTVQETQY